Listed below are T cell receptor beta chains from one sample, sequenced in a study of T cells after yellow fever vaccination. TCRdb processed the 5' RACE reads anew with MiXCR; each CDR3 protein has one entry. The sample lists some 73,000 distinct CDR3 sequences; around 7% were seen once. The sequencing here drew on CD8+ T cells sorted from PBMCs, taken on the day of the yellow fever booster vaccination. The receptors were sampled from a man aged 30-40 years who received the YFV17D yellow fever vaccine. Each CDR3 is given with its conserved first and last residue. A D gene is named only where the DNA matches it firmly. Not all rows give a size; the values are once, few, many and, for expanded clones, a class.

v_call	j_call	d_call	clone_size	cdr3_nt	cdr3_aa
TRBV12-3/TRBV12-4	TRBJ2-7	NA	many	TGTGCCAGCAGTTTAGCAGGGGTCGAGCAGTACTTC	CASSLAGVEQYF
TRBV10-3	TRBJ2-1	TRBD2	few	TGTGCCATCAGTGACTTCTCTAGCGGGAGGGACACCTACAATGAGCAGTTCTTC	CAISDFSSGRDTYNEQFF
TRBV15	TRBJ2-1	TRBD2	few	TGTGCCACCAGCCGCGAATACTTTAGCGGGGCGTACAATGAGCAGTTCTTC	CATSREYFSGAYNEQFF
TRBV7-2	TRBJ2-4	NA	few	TGTGCCAGCACCGAAAGAACCCGGGGAAATGACATTCAGTACTTC	CASTERTRGNDIQYF
TRBV4-3	TRBJ2-3	TRBD2	many	TGCGCCAGCAGCCCTGGGGAGGGAAACACAGATACGCAGTATTTT	CASSPGEGNTDTQYF
TRBV4-3	TRBJ2-1	TRBD2	many	TGCGCCAGCAGCCATACTAGCGGGAGGGATGAGCAGTTCTTC	CASSHTSGRDEQFF
TRBV29-1	TRBJ1-2	NA	NA	TGCAGCGTTGAACAGGGTCCCTATGGCTACACCTTC	CSVEQGPYGYTF
TRBV7-9	TRBJ1-4	NA	NA	TGTGCCAGCAGCTTATCAGGGTACGAAAAACTGTTTTTT	CASSLSGYEKLFF
TRBV4-3	TRBJ2-1	TRBD2	NA	TGCGCCAGCAGCCAAGATTTAGCGGGATTCTCCAATGAGCAGTTCTTC	CASSQDLAGFSNEQFF
TRBV29-1	TRBJ1-1	NA	NA	TGCAGCGTAGACGGGATAAAGGAGCGTCTCAGAACAGCTTTCTTT	CSVDGIKERLRTAFF
TRBV7-9	TRBJ1-1	NA	NA	TGTGCCAGCAGCTTAGTACTGGGGCACACTGAAGCTTTCTTT	CASSLVLGHTEAFF
TRBV4-3	TRBJ2-7	TRBD2	NA	TGCGCCAGCAGCCCGCTAGCGGGAGCCCACGAGCAGTACTTC	CASSPLAGAHEQYF
TRBV7-2	TRBJ2-7	NA	NA	TGTGCCAGCAGCTTCCTCGGACAGACCTACGAGCAGTACTTC	CASSFLGQTYEQYF
TRBV11-2	TRBJ1-5	NA	few	TGTGCCAGCAGCTTAGGGACAGAGGGTAAGCCCCAGCATTTT	CASSLGTEGKPQHF
TRBV15	TRBJ2-1	NA	few	TGTGCCACCAGCAGATCTACAGGTCTCTCCTACAATGAGCAGTTCTTC	CATSRSTGLSYNEQFF
TRBV6-5	TRBJ1-5	TRBD1	NA	TGTGCCAGCAGTTCCGTGACAGGGGTGGATCAGCCCCAGCATTTT	CASSSVTGVDQPQHF
TRBV7-2	TRBJ2-3	NA	NA	TGTGCCAGCAGCTCCGCCAGACTATATAGCACAGATACGCAGTATTTT	CASSSARLYSTDTQYF
TRBV12-5	TRBJ1-1	TRBD1	few	TGTGCTAGTGGTCCACGGGACAGCCTGAACACTGAAGCTTTCTTT	CASGPRDSLNTEAFF
TRBV20-1	TRBJ2-3	TRBD2	many	TGCAGTGCTGAAGGACTAGCGGAACTCACAGATACGCAGTATTTT	CSAEGLAELTDTQYF
TRBV2	TRBJ1-1	NA	few	TGTGCCGGACCCGGGGGAGGGGGGAGGAACACTGAAGCTTTCTTT	CAGPGGGGRNTEAFF
TRBV12-3/TRBV12-4	TRBJ2-2	TRBD2	few	TGTGCCAGCAGCCTCGGGGCGGGAGTAACCGGGGAGCTGTTTTTT	CASSLGAGVTGELFF
TRBV24-1	TRBJ2-1	TRBD2	many	TGTGCCACCAGGATGGGAGGGGACAATGAGCAGTTCTTC	CATRMGGDNEQFF
TRBV10-3	TRBJ2-2	NA	few	TGTGCCATCGGAGGAACAGGGGAGCTGTTTTTT	CAIGGTGELFF
TRBV3-1	TRBJ2-1	TRBD2	NA	TGTGCCAGCAGCCAAGGACTAGCGGGAGTAGCTCAGTTCTTC	CASSQGLAGVAQFF